A single sample is the source of the 30 T cell receptor beta chains below, sequenced in a study of T-cell reconstitution after alpha-beta-depleted transplantation in children. During its preparation, the TCRbeta library received unique molecular identifiers. TCRdb recomputed calls from the PCR reads with MiXCR, one row per CDR3 protein. Of some 200,000 distinct CDR3 sequences listed, approximately 15% are singletons. The sample in question was PBMCs from the stem cell graft donor, obtained from the stem cell graft. These receptor sequences come from a human donor who donated a stem cell graft to a child with acute lymphoblastic leukemia.

The chain links TRBV5-1 to TRBJ2-1; D perhaps matches TRBD2 (5 bases). CDR3 length: 15 residues. Trimming cost V 7 bases and J 6 bases, with 20 bases left between them. Per germline, CDR1 SGHRS and CDR2 YFSETQ. CDR3 sequence reads: CASAPRDYSSNEQFF. CDR3 coding DNA: TGCGCCAGCGCCCCTCGAGACTACTCAAGCAATGAGCAGTTCTTC.

A few counts support this clonotype. The J gene is TRBJ2-7, the V gene TRBV6-5; TRBD2 aligns across 8 bases. CDR1 and CDR2 (germline): MNHEY, SVGAGI. Trimming cost V 0 bases and J 0 bases; bases outside gene matches: 4. This CDR3 has 16 residues. CDR3 region: CASSYSVAGYSYEQYF. The CDR3 DNA reads as TGTGCCAGCAGTTACTCTGTAGCGGGGTACTCCTACGAGCAGTACTTC.

The rearrangement links TRBV20-1 to TRBJ2-2; 13 nucleotides match TRBD2. The V segment lost 3 bases and the J segment 1 base; nucleotides outside the gene matches: 11. From germline, CDR1 is DFQATT and CDR2 SNEGSKA (reference sequence). The CDR3 has 19 amino acids. CDR3 protein: CSASRPGLAGSLNTGELFF. CDR3 nucleotides: TGCAGTGCTAGTCGTCCGGGACTAGCGGGATCATTGAACACCGGGGAGCTGTTTTTT.

The genes are TRBV11-3 and TRBJ1-2; TRBD1 matches 7 bases. The V segment lost 4 bases and the J segment 8 bases; nucleotides outside the gene matches: 13. Germline assignment: CDR1 SGHNT and CDR2 YENEEA. The CDR3 has 15 residues. The CDR3 loop reads CASSSNVQGMLGYTF. CDR3 in DNA: TGTGCCAGCAGCTCCAACGTACAGGGGATGTTGGGCTACACCTTC.

Many counts were recorded for this clonotype. The rearrangement uses TRBV7-9 and TRBJ1-2; maybe TRBD1 (6 bases). CDR1 and CDR2 from the germline V gene are SEHNR and FQNEAQ (reference sequence). Between the trimmed V and J ends, which lost 5 bases and 8 bases, there was a span of 18 bases. The CDR3 is 14 residues long. This CDR3 reads CASSPTPGDRGYTF. In nucleotides, the CDR3 is TGTGCCAGCAGCCCCACTCCAGGGGATCGCGGCTACACCTTC.

This clonotype was found many times. The rearrangement joins TRBV5-1 to TRBJ2-2; 7 positions match TRBD1. V lost 4 bases and J lost 2; bases outside the gene matches: 5. The CDR3 consists of 15 residues. Germline-derived CDR1 and CDR2 are SGHRS and YFSETQ. DNA for the CDR3: TGCGCCAGCAGCGGCCGGGACAGAAACACCGGGGAGCTGTTTTTT. Encoded protein: CASSGRDRNTGELFF.

Ten or more counts support this clonotype. This sequence joins TRBV18 and TRBJ1-5; D might be TRBD1 (5 bases). CDR1 and CDR2 from the germline V gene are KGHSH and LQKENI. V was cut by 3 bases and J by 5 bases, with 14 bases left in between. The CDR3 extends over 15 amino acids. The CDR3: CASSPGEGRYQPQHF. CDR3 DNA sequence: TGTGCCAGCTCACCGGGGGAAGGGAGGTATCAGCCCCAGCATTTT.

The V and J genes are TRBV12-3 or TRBV12-4 and TRBJ2-3, with TRBD2 matching over 11 bases. Germline trimming cut 3 bases from V and 5 bases from J; bases unmatched to any gene: 4. The CDR3 loop spans 15 amino acids. As DNA, the CDR3 is TGTGCCAGCAGTTTTGTAGCGGGAGGGGGAGATACGCAGTATTTT. Its protein product is CASSFVAGGGDTQYF.

This chain links TRBV20-1 with TRBJ1-2; D is ambiguous. Germline V gene data show CDR1 as DFQATT and CDR2 as SNEGSKA (reference sequence). The length of the CDR3 is 12 residues. Between the trimmed V and J ends, which lost 6 bases and 5 bases, there was a span of 13 bases. The CDR3 reads CSAPRAGYGYTF. The CDR3 nucleotides read TGCAGTGCCCCTAGGGCAGGTTATGGCTACACCTTC.

This clonotype has at least ten counts. The J gene is TRBJ2-1, the V gene TRBV20-1; D is unclear. Germline V lookup: CDR1 DFQATT, CDR2 SNEGSKA (reference sequence). The CDR3 length is 15 residues. Trimming took off 6 bases at V and 7 bases at J, with 22 bases between the two ends. The DNA for the CDR3 is TGCAGTGCGAGTTCCTCTGCTTCGATCGGGAATGAGCAGTTCTTC. Its protein is CSASSSASIGNEQFF.

This sequence joins TRBV20-1 and TRBJ1-2; D remains unclear. This CDR3 contains 13 residues. V shed 0 bases and J shed 7 bases, with 12 bases lying between them. CDR1 DFQATT and CDR2 SNEGSKA come from the germline V gene (reference sequence). The CDR3 region is CSARDGLQAGYTF. CDR3 in DNA: TGCAGTGCTAGAGATGGCCTCCAGGCTGGCTACACCTTC.

This clonotype was observed many times. The V gene is TRBV12-3 or TRBV12-4, the J gene TRBJ2-1; 7 bases map to TRBD2. CDR3 length equals 13 residues. Trimming cost V 4 bases and J 12 bases; bases outside gene matches: 9. The CDR3 reads CASSSGLPGGQFF. The CDR3 DNA reads TGTGCCAGCAGTTCGGGACTACCAGGAGGGCAGTTCTTC.

The J gene is TRBJ2-3, the V gene TRBV5-1, with D possibly being TRBD1 or TRBD2 (5 bases each). The germline CDR1 and CDR2 sequences are SGHRS and YFSETQ. V lost 7 bases, J lost 5 bases, and 23 bases lay in between. This CDR3 is built from 16 residues. The CDR3 sequence: CASGNLGEGSGDTQYF. DNA for the CDR3: TGCGCCAGCGGGAACCTGGGAGAGGGGTCAGGAGATACGCAGTATTTT.

This clonotype was detected ten times or more. The chain links TRBV12-3 or TRBV12-4 to TRBJ2-1; tentative D call: TRBD2 (5 bases). The CDR3 consists of 14 residues. Trimming shortened V by 3 bases and J by 4 bases, and 10 bases separated the two germline ends. CDR3 sequence: CASSFLARYNEQFF. CDR3 bases: TGTGCCAGCAGTTTTCTAGCCCGATACAATGAGCAGTTCTTC.

This clonotype was counted many times. This chain joins TRBV5-1 and TRBJ2-1, with no clear D. Germline values: CDR1 SGHRS, CDR2 YFSETQ. The length of the CDR3 is 13 residues. Trimming took 1 base from V and 9 from J, leaving 11 bases between them. The CDR3 loop is CASSLRQLGEQFF. CDR3 nucleotides: TGCGCCAGCAGCTTGAGGCAGCTGGGTGAGCAGTTCTTC.

This clonotype was seen ten or more times. This chain joins TRBV29-1 and TRBJ1-1, with D possibly being TRBD1 (6 bases). Trimming shortened V by 7 bases and J by 1 base, and 16 bases separated the two germline ends. This CDR3 has 14 residues. CDR1 is SQVTM, CDR2 ANQGSEA, per germline. The CDR3 sequence is CSAARDTSNTEAFF. CDR3 in DNA: TGCAGCGCTGCCAGGGACACTTCGAACACTGAAGCTTTCTTT. The full variable domain, with the rest looked up from reference TRBV29-1 and TRBJ1-1, is SAVISQKPSRDICQRGTSLTIQCQVDSQVTMMFWYRQQPGQSLTLIATANQGSEATYESGFVIDKFPISRPNLTFSTLTVSNMSPEDSSIYLCSAARDTSNTEAFFGQGTRLTVV.

This clonotype was seen many times. The rearrangement links TRBV5-6 to TRBJ2-2; weak D call: TRBD1 (6 bases). Looked up from germline, CDR1 is SGHDT and CDR2 is YYEEEE. This CDR3 is built from 15 residues. V lost 0 bases to trimming and J lost 6 bases, with 12 bases between them. The DNA for the CDR3 is TGTGCCAGCAGCTTGGGGCAGGGGTACTCCGGGGAGCTGTTTTTT. It translates to CASSLGQGYSGELFF.

The CDR3 DNA reads TGTGCCAGCAGTTACTCGAAGACAGGGGGCATCGACGAGCAGTACTTC. This codes for CASSYSKTGGIDEQYF. The chain has TRBV6-2 or TRBV6-3 and TRBJ2-7, with 10 nucleotides matching TRBD1. From germline, CDR1 is MNHEY and CDR2 SVGEGT. J was trimmed by 5 bases and V by 0 bases; bases with no gene match: 7. There are 16 residues in the CDR3.

This clonotype appeared many times. This chain joins TRBV5-1 and TRBJ2-7; D is uncertain. Germline CDR1 is SGHRS and CDR2 is YFSETQ. The V gene lost 4 bases and the J gene lost 3 bases, with 11 bases spanning the gap. The CDR3 is made up of 13 amino acids. The CDR3 bases are TGCGCCAGCAGCCCTGGGGTAGGCTACGAGCAGTACTTC. Translation gives CASSPGVGYEQYF. The full variable domain, in which reference TRBV5-1 and TRBJ2-7 provide the parts outside the CDR3, is KAGVTQTPRYLIKTRGQQVTLSCSPISGHRSVSWYQQTPGQGLQFLFEYFSETQRNKGNFPGRFSGRQFSNSRSEMNVSTLELGDSALYLCASSPGVGYEQYFGPGTRLTVT.

The chain links TRBV3-1 to TRBJ2-4; 11 bases line up with TRBD1. Trimming cost V 10 bases and J 6 bases; bases outside gene matches: 17. Germline V lookup: CDR1 LGHDT, CDR2 YNNKEL (reference sequence). CDR3 size: 17 residues. The CDR3 sequence: CATCPRDRGILVNIQYF. CDR3 DNA sequence: TGTGCCACCTGCCCTCGGGACAGGGGGATTCTGGTAAACATTCAGTACTTC.

The rearrangement uses TRBV10-3 and TRBJ1-4; possibly TRBD1 for D (5 bases). Germline V gives CDR1 ENHRY, CDR2 SYGVKD. Trimming took 0 bases from V and 4 from J, leaving 15 bases between them. The CDR3 is 17 residues long. CDR3 coding DNA: TGTGCCATCAGTGAGTCCGATTTTACGGACAATAATGAAAAACTGTTTTTT. This codes for CAISESDFTDNNEKLFF.

The rearrangement uses TRBV11-3 and TRBJ2-5; the match to TRBD2 covers 12 bases. With V trimmed by 4 bases and J by 3 bases, 9 bases remained unmatched. The CDR3 totals 17 residues. Germline V CDR1 and CDR2: SGHNT, YENEEA. Here the CDR3 reads CASSSPDGLAGKETQYF. CDR3 DNA sequence: TGTGCCAGCAGCTCACCCGACGGACTAGCGGGAAAAGAGACCCAGTACTTC.

This clonotype was seen at least ten times. The chain links TRBV5-6 to TRBJ2-1; D gene unclear. CDR1 is SGHDT, CDR2 YYEEEE, per germline. Trimming took off 3 bases at V and 7 bases at J, with 5 bases between the two ends. The length of the CDR3 is 11 residues. CDR3: CASSWGNEQFF. CDR3 bases: TGTGCCAGCAGCTGGGGAAATGAGCAGTTCTTC.

Regarding this clonotype: An end of the junction does not agree with germline; a read error may underlie this. The chain recombines TRBV11-1 with TRBJ1-1; maybe TRBD1 (5 bases). Germline assignment: CDR1 SGHAT and CDR2 FQDESV (reference sequence). CDR3 length: 12 amino acids. The CDR3 is CASCFGRGQAFF. The CDR3 coding sequence is TGTGCCAGCTGCTTTGGGAGAGGACAAGCTTTCTTC.

The table lists this clonotype with many counts. CDR3 bases: TGTGCCAGCAGCTTTGACTCCACAGATACGCAGTATTTT. It specifies CASSFDSTDTQYF. The V call is TRBV7-9, the J call TRBJ2-3, with D unresolved. This CDR3 contains 13 residues. Per germline, CDR1 SEHNR and CDR2 FQNEAQ (reference sequence). V shed 3 bases and J shed 2 bases, with 6 bases lying between them. Supplemented by reference TRBV7-9 and TRBJ2-3, the full variable domain reads DTGVSQNPRHKITKRGQNVTFRCDPISEHNRLYWYRQTLGQGPEFLTYFQNEAQLEKSRLLSDRFSAERPKGSFSTLEIQRTEQGDSAMYLCASSFDSTDTQYFGPGTRLTVL.

The rearrangement links TRBV11-2 to TRBJ2-1; 9 bases are shared with TRBD2. The CDR3 length is 20 residues. V lost 0 bases and J lost 14; bases outside the gene matches: 26. The germline CDR1 and CDR2 sequences are SGHAT and FQNNGV. The CDR3 sequence is CASSLEEGCCGRAFLEGKFF. DNA for the CDR3: TGTGCCAGCAGCTTAGAAGAAGGTTGTTGCGGGAGGGCCTTTTTGGAGGGGAAGTTCTTC.

In this sample, this clonotype turned up many times. The chain carries TRBV12-3 or TRBV12-4 and TRBJ2-2; 8 nucleotides line up with TRBD1. V lost 1 base and J lost 5; bases outside the gene matches: 3. The CDR3 is 15 residues long. CDR3 DNA: TGTGCCAGCAGTTTAGTGGACAGGGTTACCGGGGAGCTGTTTTTT. Its translation is CASSLVDRVTGELFF.

Comment on this clonotype: Given a much more abundant clone one base away, this may be a read error. The chain combines TRBV20-1 with TRBJ2-3, with no clear D. Trimming left V 3 bases short and J 8 bases short, with 9 bases between. Germline CDR1 DFQATT, CDR2 SNEGSKA (reference sequence). The CDR3 totals 11 residues. CDR3 sequence reads: CSASQTGTQYF. The CDR3 nucleotides are TGCAGTGCTAGTCAAACGGGTACGCAGTATTTT.

V is TRBV7-9 and J is TRBJ1-4; no clear D gene. The V gene's germline CDR1 is SEHNR and CDR2 FQNEAQ (reference sequence). V was trimmed by 6 bases and J by 0 bases, leaving 8 bases between them. CDR3 size: 14 residues. Here the CDR3 reads CASRGVATNEKLFF. CDR3 bases: TGTGCCAGCAGGGGAGTTGCAACTAATGAAAAACTGTTTTTT.

This chain joins TRBV7-8 and TRBJ1-1; possibly TRBD1 for D (6 bases). The CDR3 consists of 20 residues. V was shortened by 1 base and J by 2 bases, with 26 bases between the two germline ends. Germline V gives CDR1 SGHVS, CDR2 FQNEAQ. CDR3 DNA sequence: TGTGCCAGCAGCTTAGGAGTGGCAAAGACAGGACGACACCTCAACACTGAAGCTTTCTTT. The encoded protein is CASSLGVAKTGRHLNTEAFF.